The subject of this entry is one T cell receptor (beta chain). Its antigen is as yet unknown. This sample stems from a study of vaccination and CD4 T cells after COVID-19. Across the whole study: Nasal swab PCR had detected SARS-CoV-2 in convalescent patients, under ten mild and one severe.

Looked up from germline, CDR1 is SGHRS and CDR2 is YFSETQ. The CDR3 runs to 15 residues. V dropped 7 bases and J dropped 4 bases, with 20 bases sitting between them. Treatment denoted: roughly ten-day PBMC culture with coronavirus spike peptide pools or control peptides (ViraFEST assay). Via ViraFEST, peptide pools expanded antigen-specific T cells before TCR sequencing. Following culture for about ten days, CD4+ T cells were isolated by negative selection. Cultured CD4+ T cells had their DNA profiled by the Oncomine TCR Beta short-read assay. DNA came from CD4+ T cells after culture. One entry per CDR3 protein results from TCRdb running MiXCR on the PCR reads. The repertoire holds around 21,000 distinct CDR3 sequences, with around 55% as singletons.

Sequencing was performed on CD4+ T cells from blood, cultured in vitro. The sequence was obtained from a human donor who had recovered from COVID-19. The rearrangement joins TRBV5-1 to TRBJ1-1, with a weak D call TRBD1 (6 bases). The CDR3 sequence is CASQDGGLMITEAFF. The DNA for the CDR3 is TGCGCCAGCCAAGATGGGGGGCTGATGATCACTGAAGCTTTCTTT.